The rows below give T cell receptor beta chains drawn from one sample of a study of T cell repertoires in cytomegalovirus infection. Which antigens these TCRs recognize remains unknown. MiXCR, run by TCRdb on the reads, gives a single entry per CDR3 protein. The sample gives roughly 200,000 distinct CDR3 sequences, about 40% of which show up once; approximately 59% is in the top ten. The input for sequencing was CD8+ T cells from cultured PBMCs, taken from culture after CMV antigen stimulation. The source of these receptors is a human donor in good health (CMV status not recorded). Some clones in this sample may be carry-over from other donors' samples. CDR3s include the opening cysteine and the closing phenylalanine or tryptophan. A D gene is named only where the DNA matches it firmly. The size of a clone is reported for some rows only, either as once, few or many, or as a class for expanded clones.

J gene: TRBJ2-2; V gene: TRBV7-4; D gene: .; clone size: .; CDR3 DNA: TGTGCCAGCAGTATAGTGGAACAAAGGCTGTTTTTT; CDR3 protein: CASSIVEQRLFF
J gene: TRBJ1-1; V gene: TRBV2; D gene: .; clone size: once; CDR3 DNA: TGTGCCAGCAGCATTTCCGACAGCCTGGGGGCTGAAGCTTTCTTT; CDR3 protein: CASSISDSLGAEAFF
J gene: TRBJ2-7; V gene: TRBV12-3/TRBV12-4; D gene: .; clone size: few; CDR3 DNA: TGTGCCAGCAGTTCCGGGGACGGCTCCTACGAGCAGTACTTC; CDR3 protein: CASSSGDGSYEQYF
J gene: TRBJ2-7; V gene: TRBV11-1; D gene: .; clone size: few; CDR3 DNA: TGTGCCAGCAGCTTTCAGAACAGTCAAATTCTCTACGAGCAGTACTTC; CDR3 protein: CASSFQNSQILYEQYF
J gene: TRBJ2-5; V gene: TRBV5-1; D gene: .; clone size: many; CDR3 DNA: TGCGCCAGCAGCTTCGGCAGGTCGGAGACCCAGTACTTC; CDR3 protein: CASSFGRSETQYF
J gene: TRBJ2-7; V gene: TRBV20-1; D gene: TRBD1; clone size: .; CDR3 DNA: TGCAGTGCTAGACTTGGGACAGGGGGCTTCGAGCAGTACTTC; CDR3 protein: CSARLGTGGFEQYF
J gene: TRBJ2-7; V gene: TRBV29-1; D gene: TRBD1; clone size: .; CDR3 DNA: TGCAGCGTTGAGCCCGGGACAGGTAGCAACGAGCAGTACTTC; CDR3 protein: CSVEPGTGSNEQYF
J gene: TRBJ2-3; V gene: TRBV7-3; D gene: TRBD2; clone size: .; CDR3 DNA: TGTGCCAGCAGCCTCGGGACTAGCGTTAGCACAGATACGCAGTATTTT; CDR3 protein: CASSLGTSVSTDTQYF
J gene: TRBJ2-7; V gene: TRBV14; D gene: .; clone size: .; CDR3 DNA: TGTGCCAGCAGCCAAAGGAGGTTAGCATCTCCCGAGCAGTACTTC; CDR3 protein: CASSQRRLASPEQYF
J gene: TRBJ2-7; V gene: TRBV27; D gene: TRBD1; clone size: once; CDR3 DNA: TGTGCCAGCAGTCACAACCCGGGACAGGGGTGGATTAGGAAGCAGTACTTC; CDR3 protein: CASSHNPGQGWIRKQYF
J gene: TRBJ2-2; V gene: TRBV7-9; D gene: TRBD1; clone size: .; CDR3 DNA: TGTGCCAGCAGCTTGGGACAGAACTTAATTTCGAACACCGGGGAGCTGTTTTTT; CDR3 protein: CASSLGQNLISNTGELFF
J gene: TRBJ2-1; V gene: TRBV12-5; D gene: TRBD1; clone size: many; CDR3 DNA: TGTGCTAGTGGTTTGCATGTCAGGGGGCTGAATGAGCAGTTCTTC; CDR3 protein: CASGLHVRGLNEQFF
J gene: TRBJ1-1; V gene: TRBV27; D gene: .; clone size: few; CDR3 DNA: TGTGCCAGCAGTTTATCGTCTGCAGGGAACACTGAAGCTTTCTTT; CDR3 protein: CASSLSSAGNTEAFF
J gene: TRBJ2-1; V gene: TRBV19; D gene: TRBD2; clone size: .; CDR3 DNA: TGTGCCAGTAGACGGGGAGGGAACAATGAGCAGTTCTTC; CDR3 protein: CASRRGGNNEQFF
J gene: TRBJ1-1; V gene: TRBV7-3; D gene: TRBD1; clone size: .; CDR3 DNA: TGTGCCAGCAGCTTATCAGGGGGAGAAAACACTGAAGCTTTCTTT; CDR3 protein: CASSLSGGENTEAFF
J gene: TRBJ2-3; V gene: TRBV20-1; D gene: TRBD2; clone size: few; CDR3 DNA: TGCAGTGCTAGAGAACCCAGCGGGGGGCCCACAGATACGCAGTATTTT; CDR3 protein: CSAREPSGGPTDTQYF
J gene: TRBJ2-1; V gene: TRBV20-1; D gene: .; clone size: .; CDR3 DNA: TGCAGTGCCAAAACCCCCGGGGTAGCCTACAATGAGCAGTTCTTC; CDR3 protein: CSAKTPGVAYNEQFF
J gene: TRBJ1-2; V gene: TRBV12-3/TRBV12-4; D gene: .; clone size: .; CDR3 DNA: TGTGCCAGCAGCCCCAGGGACACAGATGGCTACACCTTC; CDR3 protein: CASSPRDTDGYTF
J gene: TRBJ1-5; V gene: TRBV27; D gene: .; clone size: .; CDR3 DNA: TGTGCCAGCAGTCCGAGGGGAGCCCAGCCCCAGCATTTT; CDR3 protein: CASSPRGAQPQHF
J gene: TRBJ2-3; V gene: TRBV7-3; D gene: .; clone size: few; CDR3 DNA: TGTGCCAGCAGCTTAACAGGGGAACCAGATACGCAGTATTTT; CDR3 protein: CASSLTGEPDTQYF
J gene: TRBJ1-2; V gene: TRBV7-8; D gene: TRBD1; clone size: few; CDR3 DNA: TGTGCCAGCAGCCAAAAAAAAGGACAGGTGAATGGCTACACCTTC; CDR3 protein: CASSQKKGQVNGYTF
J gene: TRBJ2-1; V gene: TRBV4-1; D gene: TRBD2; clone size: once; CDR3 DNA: TGCGCCAGCAGCCGCACAACTAGCGGGGGGGCCCACAATGAGCAGTTCTTC; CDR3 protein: CASSRTTSGGAHNEQFF
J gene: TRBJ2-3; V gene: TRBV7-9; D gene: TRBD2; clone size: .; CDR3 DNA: TGTGCCAGCAGCCCGGGACTAGGGGCCACAGATACGCAGTATTTT; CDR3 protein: CASSPGLGATDTQYF
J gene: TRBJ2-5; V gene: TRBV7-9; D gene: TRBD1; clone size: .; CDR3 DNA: TGTGCCAGCAGCCCGGGACAGCAAGAGACCCAGTACTTC; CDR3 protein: CASSPGQQETQYF
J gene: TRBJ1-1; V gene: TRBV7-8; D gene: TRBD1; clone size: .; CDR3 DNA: TGTGCCAGCACCATACAGGGGGCGAGCACTGAAGCTTTCTTT; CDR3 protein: CASTIQGASTEAFF
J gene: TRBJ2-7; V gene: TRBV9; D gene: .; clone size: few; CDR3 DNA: TGTGCCAGCAGCGTCGGGAGTAGTACGAACTACGAGCAGTACTTC; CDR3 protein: CASSVGSSTNYEQYF
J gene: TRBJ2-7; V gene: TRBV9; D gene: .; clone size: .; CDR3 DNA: TGTGCCAGCAGCGTGACCTTGGGAAACGAGCAGTACTTC; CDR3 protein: CASSVTLGNEQYF
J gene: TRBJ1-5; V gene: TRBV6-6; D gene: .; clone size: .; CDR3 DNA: TGTGCCAATCAGCCCCAGCATTTT; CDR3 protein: CANQPQHF
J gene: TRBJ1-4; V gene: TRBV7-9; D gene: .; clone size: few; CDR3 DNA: TGTGCCAGCAGCCCGGGACGTAGTGAAAAACTGTTTTTT; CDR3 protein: CASSPGRSEKLFF
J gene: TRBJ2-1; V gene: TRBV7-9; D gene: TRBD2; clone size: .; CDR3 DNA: TGTGCCAGCAGTGGGACTAGCGGGATTACCTACAATGAGCAGTTCTTC; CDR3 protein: CASSGTSGITYNEQFF
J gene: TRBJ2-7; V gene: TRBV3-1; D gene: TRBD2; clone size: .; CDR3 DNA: TGTGCCAGCAGCCAAGATGGTAGGCTAGCGGGAGCCTACGAGCAGTACTTC; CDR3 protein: CASSQDGRLAGAYEQYF
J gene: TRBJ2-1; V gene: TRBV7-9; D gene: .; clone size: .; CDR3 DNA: TGTGCCAGCAGCTTATATTATGGGGGGGGCCTTTACAATGAGCAGTTCTTC; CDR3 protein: CASSLYYGGGLYNEQFF
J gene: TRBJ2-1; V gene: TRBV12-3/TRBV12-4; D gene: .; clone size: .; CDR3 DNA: TGTGCCAGCAGTTTGAGTAGGCTTAATGAGCAGTTCTTC; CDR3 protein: CASSLSRLNEQFF
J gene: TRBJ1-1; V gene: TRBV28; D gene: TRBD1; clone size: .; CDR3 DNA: TGTGCCAGCAGTTTCGGGACAGGTGGTGGGTCTGAAGCTTTCTTT; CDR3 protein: CASSFGTGGGSEAFF
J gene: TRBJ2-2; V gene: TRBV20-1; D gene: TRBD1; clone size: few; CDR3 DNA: TGCAGTGCTAGAGACCCGGACAGGGTGAACACCGGGGAGCTGTTTTTT; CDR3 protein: CSARDPDRVNTGELFF
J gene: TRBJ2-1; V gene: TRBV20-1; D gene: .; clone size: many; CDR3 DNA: TGCAGTGCTAGAGATATTGGGAGCTCCTACAATGAGCAGTTCTTC; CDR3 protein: CSARDIGSSYNEQFF
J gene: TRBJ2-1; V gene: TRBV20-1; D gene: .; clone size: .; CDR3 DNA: TGCAGTGCTAGGCGGGACCACCGTCCCTACAATGAGCAGTTCTTC; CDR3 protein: CSARRDHRPYNEQFF
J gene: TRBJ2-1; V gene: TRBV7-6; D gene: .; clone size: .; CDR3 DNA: TGTGCCAGAAGCTTAAGATCTAGTGACAGACTAGATAACAATGAGCAGTTCTTC; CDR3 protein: CARSLRSSDRLDNNEQFF
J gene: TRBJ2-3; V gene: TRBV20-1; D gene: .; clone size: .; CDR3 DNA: TGCAGTGCTAGACTGGCATTCCTGGGAGATACGCAGTATTTT; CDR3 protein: CSARLAFLGDTQYF
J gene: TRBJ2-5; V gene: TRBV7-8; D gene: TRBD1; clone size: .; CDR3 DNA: TGTGCCAGCAGCCAGAGACAGGGAGAGGAGACCCAGTACTTC; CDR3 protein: CASSQRQGEETQYF
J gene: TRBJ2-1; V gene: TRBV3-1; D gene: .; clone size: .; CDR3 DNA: TGTGCCAGCAGCCAATTTGCGACAGAGTACAATGAGCAGTTCTTC; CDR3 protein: CASSQFATEYNEQFF
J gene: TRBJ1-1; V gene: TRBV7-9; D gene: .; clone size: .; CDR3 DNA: TGTGCCAGCACCTTACTCCCGGGGGGCGCAAGATACACTGAAGCTTTCTTT; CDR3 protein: CASTLLPGGARYTEAFF
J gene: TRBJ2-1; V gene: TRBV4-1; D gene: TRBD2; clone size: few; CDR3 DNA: TGCGCTGGGAGCGGGAGGACCAATGAGCAGTTCTTC; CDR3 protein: CAGSGRTNEQFF
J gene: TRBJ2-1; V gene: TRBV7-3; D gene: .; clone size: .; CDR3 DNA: TGTGCCAGCAGCTTAATGGCAGACGGGGACAATGAGCAGTTCTTC; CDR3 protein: CASSLMADGDNEQFF
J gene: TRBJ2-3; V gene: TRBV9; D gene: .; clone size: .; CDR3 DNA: TGTGCCAGCAGCGTAGGTCCCACAGATACGCAGTATTTT; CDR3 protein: CASSVGPTDTQYF